Presented here are 19 T cell receptor beta chains from one specimen sequenced in a study of T cells in localized non-small cell lung cancer. Sequencing was performed with immunoSEQ multiplex PCR; in TCRdb, only in-frame clones are kept and a portion is missing. Here the sample spans fewer than 95,000 clones, roughly 93% being singletons. The material was PBMCs, obtained before any cancer treatment. The receptors here all came from a woman between 35 and 75 years old with stage II squamous cell lung carcinoma.

V gene TRBV28 combines with J gene TRBJ1-4; weak D call: TRBD1 (6 bases). The CDR3 length is 15 residues. Germline CDR1 is MDHEN and CDR2 is SYDVKM. Trimming left V 5 bases short and J 5 bases short, with 15 bases between. Here the CDR3 reads CASSPTGIFNEKLFF. The CDR3 bases are TGTGCCAGCAGTCCAACAGGGATATTCAATGAAAAACTGTTTTTT.

The chain links TRBV19 to TRBJ2-3; D perhaps matches TRBD1 (6 bases). Between the trimmed V and J ends, which lost 6 bases and 4 bases, there was a span of 14 bases. The germline V gene has CDR1 LNHDA and CDR2 SQIVND (reference sequence). This CDR3 contains 14 residues. The CDR3 bases are TGTGCCAGTAGGACAGGATGGTCGGCAGATACGCAGTATTTT. It encodes CASRTGWSADTQYF.

The chain uses TRBV18 and TRBJ2-1, with TRBD1 as a possible D gene (6 bases). Trimming cost V 0 bases and J 4 bases, with 13 bases left between them. The CDR3 consists of 16 residues. Germline CDR1 reads KGHSH; CDR2 reads LQKENI. CDR3 coding DNA: TGTGCCAGCTCACCACCCCAGGGGAAAGGTTACAATGAGCAGTTCTTC. Protein sequence: CASSPPQGKGYNEQFF.

The chain links TRBV7-9 to TRBJ2-3; 8 nucleotides agree with TRBD2. The J segment lost 8 bases and the V segment lost 5 bases, leaving 12 bases of the junction unmatched. The CDR3 is 15 amino acids. Looked up from germline, CDR1 is SEHNR and CDR2 is FQNEAQ (reference sequence). DNA for the CDR3: TGTGCCAGCAGCCCGGGGGGGGCGAACTGGGTTACGCAGTATTTT. Translating it yields CASSPGGANWVTQYF. The full variable domain, its missing parts supplied by reference TRBV7-9 and TRBJ2-3, is DTGVSQNPRHKITKRGQNVTFRCDPISEHNRLYWYRQTLGQGPEFLTYFQNEAQLEKSRLLSDRFSAERPKGSFSTLEIQRTEQGDSAMYLCASSPGGANWVTQYFGPGTRLTVL.

The V gene is TRBV29-1, the J gene TRBJ1-1; maybe TRBD1 (5 bases). In germline, CDR1 is SQVTM, CDR2 ANQGSEA. The CDR3 totals 14 residues. V lost 7 bases, J lost 1 base, and 16 bases lay in between. The CDR3 spells CSARTGTGNTEAFF. The CDR3 DNA follows: TGCAGCGCCCGAACCGGGACGGGGAACACTGAAGCTTTCTTT.

This chain joins TRBV2 and TRBJ2-1; 12 nucleotides align to TRBD2. With V trimmed by 6 bases and J by 6 bases, 3 bases remained unmatched. This CDR3 is built from 14 residues. Germline loops: CDR1 SNHLY, CDR2 FYNNEI. The CDR3 spells CASRRLAGVNEQFF. DNA of the CDR3: TGTGCCAGCAGGAGACTAGCGGGAGTCAATGAGCAGTTCTTC.

The chain couples TRBV30 to TRBJ1-6, with TRBD1 identical over 7 bases. CDR1 and CDR2 from the germline V gene are GTSNPN and SVGIG (reference sequence). CDR3 length: 12 residues. J lost 7 bases, V lost 4 bases, and 1 base had no gene match. This chain's CDR3 is CAWIQGNSPLHF. CDR3 nucleotide sequence: TGTGCCTGGATACAGGGGAATTCACCCCTCCACTTT.

The V call is TRBV9, the J call TRBJ1-4, with D perhaps matching TRBD1 (5 bases). Trimming cost V 4 bases and J 14 bases, with 12 bases left between them. Germline lookup yields CDR1 SGDLS and CDR2 YYNGEE. The CDR3 length is 11 residues. The CDR3 DNA reads as TGTGCCAGCAGCCGGGGGACTGGGCTGTTTTTT. Protein sequence: CASSRGTGLFF.

The chain combines TRBV2 with TRBJ2-1; 14 bases agree with TRBD2. CDR3 size: 15 residues. Germline V CDR1 and CDR2: SNHLY, FYNNEI. Trimming removed 9 bases from V and 6 bases from J; junction bases left unmatched: 7. For the CDR3, the DNA is TGTGCCAGTTTTTCCGGGACTAGCGGGGGCAATGAGCAGTTCTTC. It specifies CASFSGTSGGNEQFF. The variable domain in full, with the rest retrieved from reference TRBV2 and TRBJ2-1, is EPEVTQTPSHQVTQMGQEVILRCVPISNHLYFYWYRQILGQKVEFLVSFYNNEISEKSEIFDDQFSVERPDGSNFTLKIRSTKLEDSAMYFCASFSGTSGGNEQFFGPGTRLTVL.

The chain combines TRBV27 with TRBJ1-1; D not certain. V was pared by 4 bases and J by 5 bases, with 11 bases between. Germline-derived CDR1 and CDR2 are MNHEY and SMNVEV (reference sequence). This CDR3 contains 13 residues. The CDR3 DNA is TGTGCCAGCAGTTGGTCCTCTCGGACTGAAGCTTTCTTT. Amino acids: CASSWSSRTEAFF.

This sequence joins TRBV18 and TRBJ1-2; a weak D match, TRBD1 (6 bases). Deletions cut 8 bases from V and 5 bases from J, with 12 bases between. Germline-derived CDR1 and CDR2 are KGHSH and LQKENI. The CDR3 consists of 12 residues. CDR3 coding DNA: TGTGCCAGCAAAAAGGACAGTTATGGCTACACCTTC. This translates into CASKKDSYGYTF.

V usage is TRBV5-4 and J usage is TRBJ1-5, with a possible D match to TRBD1 (5 bases). Trimming took off 4 bases at V and 2 bases at J, with 10 bases between the two ends. This CDR3 region has 14 residues. Germline loops: CDR1 SGHNT, CDR2 YYREEE (reference sequence). The CDR3 loop reads CASSNGGGNQPQHF. In nucleotides, the CDR3 is TGTGCCAGCAGCAATGGGGGTGGCAATCAGCCCCAGCATTTT. Full variable domain (rest looked up from reference TRBV5-4 and TRBJ1-5): ETGVTQSPTHLIKTRGQQVTLRCSSQSGHNTVSWYQQALGQGPQFIFQYYREEENGRGNFPPRFSGLQFPNYSSELNVNALELDDSALYLCASSNGGGNQPQHFGDGTRLSIL.

The chain is built from TRBV27 and TRBJ2-7; TRBD1 is a possible D gene (6 bases). Trimming took 6 bases from V and 1 from J, leaving 13 bases between them. CDR3 length: 14 amino acids. CDR1 is MNHEY, CDR2 SMNVEV, per germline (reference sequence). CDR3 in DNA: TGTGCCAGCAGGCCGGGACACAAATCCTACGAGCAGTACTTC. Encoded protein: CASRPGHKSYEQYF.

The sample holds a few counts of this clone. The chain has TRBV13 and TRBJ2-7, with D hard to call. CDR1 PRHDT and CDR2 FYEKMQ come from the germline V gene (reference sequence). CDR3 length equals 14 residues. V lost 2 bases to trimming and J lost 0 bases, with 8 bases between them. Here the CDR3 DNA reads TGTGCCAGCAGCTTAACCGACACCTCCTACGAGCAGTACTTC. This encodes CASSLTDTSYEQYF. The entire variable domain, with the rest obtained from reference TRBV13 and TRBJ2-7, is as follows: AAGVIQSPRHLIKEKRETATLKCYPIPRHDTVYWYQQGPGQDPQFLISFYEKMQSDKGSIPDRFSAQQFSDYHSELNMSSLELGDSALYFCASSLTDTSYEQYFGPGTRLTVT.

V and J are TRBV2 and TRBJ2-7, with D perhaps matching TRBD1 (5 bases). CDR3 size: 13 residues. Trimming pared 4 bases from V and 3 bases from J, leaving 10 bases between. Germline V lookup: CDR1 SNHLY, CDR2 FYNNEI. In DNA form, the CDR3 reads TGTGCCAGCAGTGTTTCCAGGGACTACGAGCAGTACTTC. Its protein product is CASSVSRDYEQYF.

The genes are TRBV7-9 and TRBJ2-5, with a weak D call TRBD2 (5 bases). CDR1 is SEHNR and CDR2 is FQNEAQ in the germline V gene (reference sequence). Trimming removed 8 bases from V and 5 bases from J, with 9 bases in between. This CDR3 comprises 11 residues. CDR3 region: CASGPGETQYF. The CDR3 coding sequence is TGTGCCAGCGGGCCGGGGGAGACCCAGTACTTC.

The chain combines TRBV27 with TRBJ2-7, with D possibly matching TRBD1 (7 bases). Trimming cost V 7 bases and J 4 bases, with 17 bases left between them. The CDR3 loop spans 14 amino acids. Germline values: CDR1 MNHEY, CDR2 SMNVEV (reference sequence). The DNA of the CDR3 is TGTGCCAGCAAAGGCCCCGGGGGACAGTACGAGCAGTACTTC. Residues: CASKGPGGQYEQYF.

The gene calls are TRBV5-8 and TRBJ1-4; tentative D call: TRBD1 (5 bases). The V gene lost 0 bases and the J gene lost 7 bases, with 10 bases spanning the gap. This CDR3 is 14 amino acids long. The germline V gene has CDR1 SGHTS and CDR2 YDEGEE. DNA of the CDR3: TGTGCCAGCAGCTTGGCCAGGGTCGGTGAAAAACTGTTTTTT. Translation gives CASSLARVGEKLFF.

This clone has just one count. The genes are TRBV27 and TRBJ1-6, with D possibly being TRBD1 (5 bases). Germline CDR1 and CDR2: MNHEY and SMNVEV (reference sequence). The CDR3 sequence is 15 residues long. Trimming removed 1 base from V and 10 bases from J, with 14 bases in between. CDR3 in amino acids: CASSLYDSAQSPLHF. CDR3 DNA sequence: TGTGCCAGCAGTTTATATGACAGTGCTCAGTCACCCCTCCACTTT.